The entry below describes one T cell receptor beta chain. What it recognizes is unknown. Using unique molecular identifiers, the investigators prepared the TCRbeta library. TCRdb ran MiXCR on the PCR reads and lists one entry per CDR3 protein. The sample consists of about 240,000 distinct CDR3 sequences, about 25% of them appearing once. The entry originates in a study of T-cell reconstitution after alpha-beta-depleted transplantation in children. Study-level results: Diversity of TCRbeta at day 60 was high in some patients, arising from surviving recipient T cells and thymic progenitors. Expanded graft clones, several hundred of them, were reportedly the source of alpha-beta T cells about two months after transplant. After one year, T-cell counts and TCRbeta diversity mostly came from new T cells.

Germline lookup yields CDR1 SGHKS and CDR2 YYEKEE (reference sequence). V was shortened by 4 bases and J by 5 bases, with 18 bases between the two germline ends. This CDR3 has 15 amino acids. This sequence joins TRBV5-5 and TRBJ1-2; tentative D call: TRBD1 (6 bases). The specimen was PBMCs, collected before TCRalphabeta/CD19-depleted stem cell transplant. The origin of this receptor is a girl aged 2-10 years with Fanconi anemia, due to receive a stem cell transplant. Here the CDR3 reads CASSEGTGISYGYTF. In DNA, the CDR3 is TGTGCCAGCAGCGAAGGTACAGGGATCTCTTATGGCTACACCTTC.